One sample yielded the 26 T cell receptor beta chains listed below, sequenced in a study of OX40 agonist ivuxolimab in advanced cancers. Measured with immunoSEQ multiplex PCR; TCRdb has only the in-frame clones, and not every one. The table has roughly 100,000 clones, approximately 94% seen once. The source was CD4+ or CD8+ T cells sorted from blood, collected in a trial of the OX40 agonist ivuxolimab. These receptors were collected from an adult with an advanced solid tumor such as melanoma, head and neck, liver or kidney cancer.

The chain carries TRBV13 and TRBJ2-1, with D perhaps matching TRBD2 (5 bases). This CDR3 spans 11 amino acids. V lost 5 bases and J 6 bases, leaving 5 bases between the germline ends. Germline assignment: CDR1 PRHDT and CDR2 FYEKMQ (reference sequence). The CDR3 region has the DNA TGTGCCAGCAGCGAGGGCAATGAGCAGTTCTTC. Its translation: CASSEGNEQFF.

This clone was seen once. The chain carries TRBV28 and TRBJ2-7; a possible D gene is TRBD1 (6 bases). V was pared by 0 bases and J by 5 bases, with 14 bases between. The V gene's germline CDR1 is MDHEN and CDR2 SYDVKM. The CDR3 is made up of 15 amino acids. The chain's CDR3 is CASSLWARGVDEQYF. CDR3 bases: TGTGCCAGCAGTTTATGGGCCAGGGGTGTGGACGAGCAGTACTTC.

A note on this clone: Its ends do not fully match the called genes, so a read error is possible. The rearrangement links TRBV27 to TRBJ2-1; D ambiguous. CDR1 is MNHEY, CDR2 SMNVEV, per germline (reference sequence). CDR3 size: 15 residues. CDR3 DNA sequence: TGTGCCAGCAGCTTATCTTGGGGCTCCTACAATGAGCAGTTCTTC. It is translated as CASSLSWGSYNEQFF.

The CDR3 here is CASSLGSSEDNEQFF. The CDR3 DNA reads TGTGCCAGCAGCTTAGGATCTAGCGAGGACAATGAGCAGTTCTTC. The chain joins TRBV6-6 to TRBJ2-1; D might be TRBD2 (6 bases). Deletions cut 6 bases from V and 5 bases from J, with 17 bases between. Germline-derived CDR1 and CDR2 are MNHNY and SVGAGI (reference sequence). The CDR3 loop spans 15 amino acids.

The CDR3 DNA reads TGTGCCAGTAAACAAGGTTCAGACCCGCGGAACTATGGCTACACCTTC. Translated: CASKQGSDPRNYGYTF. J is TRBJ1-2 and V is TRBV19, with D hard to call. CDR1 is LNHDA, CDR2 SQIVND, per germline (reference sequence). The CDR3 is 16 residues long. V gave up 7 bases and J gave up 2 bases, with 20 bases separating them.

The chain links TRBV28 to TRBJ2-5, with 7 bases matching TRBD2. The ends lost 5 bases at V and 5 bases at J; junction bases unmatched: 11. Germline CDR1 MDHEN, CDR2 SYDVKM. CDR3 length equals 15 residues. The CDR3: CASSLRLASLETQYF. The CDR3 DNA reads TGTGCCAGCAGTCTCCGACTAGCCAGTTTGGAGACCCAGTACTTC.

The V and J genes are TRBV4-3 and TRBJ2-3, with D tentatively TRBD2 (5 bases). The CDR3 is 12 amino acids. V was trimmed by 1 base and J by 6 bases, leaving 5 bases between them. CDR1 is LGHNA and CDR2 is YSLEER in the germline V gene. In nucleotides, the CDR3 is TGCGCCAGCAGCCAAGGAGGGGATACGCAGTATTTT. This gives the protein CASSQGGDTQYF.

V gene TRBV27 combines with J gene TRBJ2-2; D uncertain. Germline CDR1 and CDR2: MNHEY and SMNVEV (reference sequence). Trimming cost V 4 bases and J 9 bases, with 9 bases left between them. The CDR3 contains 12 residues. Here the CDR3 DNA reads TGTGCCAGCAGTTCAGCCCGTAGGGAGCTGTTTTTT. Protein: CASSSARRELFF.

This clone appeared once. In nucleotides, the CDR3 is TGTGCCAGCAGCTTGCGGGGGGTCGAGACCCAGTACTTC. Translated, it gives CASSLRGVETQYF. The rearrangement links TRBV5-4 to TRBJ2-5; 7 bases fit TRBD2. V lost 1 base and J lost 5; bases outside the gene matches: 2. This CDR3 contains 13 residues. The germline V gene encodes CDR1 SGHNT and CDR2 YYREEE (reference sequence). The variable domain in full, with the rest retrieved from reference TRBV5-4 and TRBJ2-5, is ETGVTQSPTHLIKTRGQQVTLRCSSQSGHNTVSWYQQALGQGPQFIFQYYREEENGRGNFPPRFSGLQFPNYSSELNVNALELDDSALYLCASSLRGVETQYFGPGTRLLVL.

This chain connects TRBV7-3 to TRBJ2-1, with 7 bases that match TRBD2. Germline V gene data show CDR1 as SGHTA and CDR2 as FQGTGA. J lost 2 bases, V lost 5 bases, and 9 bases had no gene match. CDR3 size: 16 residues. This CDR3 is CASSRRLAGPYNEQFF. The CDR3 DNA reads TGTGCCAGCAGCCGCCGACTAGCAGGCCCCTACAATGAGCAGTTCTTC.

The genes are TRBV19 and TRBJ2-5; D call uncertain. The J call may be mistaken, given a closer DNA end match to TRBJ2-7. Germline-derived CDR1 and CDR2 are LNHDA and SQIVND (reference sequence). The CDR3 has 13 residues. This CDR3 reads CASSIDSTYEQYF. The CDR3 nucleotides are TGTGCCAGTAGTATAGACTCGACCTACGAGCAGTACTTC.

CDR3 in amino acids: CASSDSSQGVNEQYF. The CDR3 DNA reads TGTGCCAGCAGTGACTCGAGCCAGGGAGTCAACGAGCAGTACTTC. The V call is TRBV6-1, the J call TRBJ2-7; the D call may be TRBD1 or TRBD2 (5 bases each). V dropped 3 bases and J dropped 5 bases, with 17 bases sitting between them. CDR1 is MNHNS, CDR2 SASEGT, per germline. This CDR3 is 15 amino acids long.

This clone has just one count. The CDR3 loop is CASSFDRSLYNEQFF. CDR3 DNA: TGTGCCAGCAGTTTTGACAGGTCCCTTTACAATGAGCAGTTCTTC. The chain couples TRBV28 to TRBJ2-1, with D possibly TRBD1 on 6 matching bases. Germline V gene sequence: CDR1 MDHEN, CDR2 SYDVKM. V was pared by 3 bases and J by 4 bases, with 13 bases between. This CDR3 has 15 residues.

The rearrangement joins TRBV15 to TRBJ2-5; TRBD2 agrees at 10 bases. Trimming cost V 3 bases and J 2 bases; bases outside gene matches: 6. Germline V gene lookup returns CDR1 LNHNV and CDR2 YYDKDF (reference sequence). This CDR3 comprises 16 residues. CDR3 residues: CATSSYGTSVQETQYF. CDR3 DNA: TGTGCCACCAGCAGTTACGGGACTAGCGTTCAAGAGACCCAGTACTTC.

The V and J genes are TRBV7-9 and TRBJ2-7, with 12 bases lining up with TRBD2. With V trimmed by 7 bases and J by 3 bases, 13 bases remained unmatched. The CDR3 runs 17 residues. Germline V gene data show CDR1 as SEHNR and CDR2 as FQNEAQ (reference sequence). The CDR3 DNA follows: TGTGCCAGCACCGGGACTAGCGGGCAAAACCCCCTCTACGAGCAGTACTTC. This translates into CASTGTSGQNPLYEQYF.

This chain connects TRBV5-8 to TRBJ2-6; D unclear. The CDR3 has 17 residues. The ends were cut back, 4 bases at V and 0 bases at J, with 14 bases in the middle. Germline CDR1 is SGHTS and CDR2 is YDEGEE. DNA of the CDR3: TGTGCCAGCAGCCCTGGAAGCGACTTCTCTGGGGCCAACGTCCTGACTTTC. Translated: CASSPGSDFSGANVLTF.

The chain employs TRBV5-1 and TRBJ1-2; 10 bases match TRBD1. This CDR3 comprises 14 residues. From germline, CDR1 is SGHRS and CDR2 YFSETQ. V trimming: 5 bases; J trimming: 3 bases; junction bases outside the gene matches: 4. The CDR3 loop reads CASRFGTGDYGYTF. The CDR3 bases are TGCGCCAGCAGATTCGGGACAGGGGACTATGGCTACACCTTC. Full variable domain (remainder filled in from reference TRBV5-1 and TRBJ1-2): KAGVTQTPRYLIKTRGQQVTLSCSPISGHRSVSWYQQTPGQGLQFLFEYFSETQRNKGNFPGRFSGRQFSNSRSEMNVSTLELGDSALYLCASRFGTGDYGYTFGSGTRLTVV.

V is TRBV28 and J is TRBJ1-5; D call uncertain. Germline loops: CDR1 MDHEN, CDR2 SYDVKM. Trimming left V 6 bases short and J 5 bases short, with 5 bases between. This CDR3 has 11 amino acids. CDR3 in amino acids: CASRTDQPQHF. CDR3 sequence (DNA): TGTGCCAGCAGAACAGATCAGCCCCAGCATTTT.

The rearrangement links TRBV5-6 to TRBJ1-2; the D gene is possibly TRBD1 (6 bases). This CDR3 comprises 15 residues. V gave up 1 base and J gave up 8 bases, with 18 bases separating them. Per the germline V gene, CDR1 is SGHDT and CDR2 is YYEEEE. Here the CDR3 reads CASSLLPGGLGGYTF. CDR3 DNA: TGTGCCAGCAGCTTGTTACCTGGGGGCTTGGGAGGCTACACCTTC.

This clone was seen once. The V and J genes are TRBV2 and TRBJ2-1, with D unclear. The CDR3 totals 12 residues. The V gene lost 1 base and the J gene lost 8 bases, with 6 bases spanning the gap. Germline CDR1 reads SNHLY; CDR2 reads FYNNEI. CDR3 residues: CASSEGGDEQFF. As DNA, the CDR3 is TGTGCCAGCAGTGAAGGAGGAGATGAGCAGTTCTTC.

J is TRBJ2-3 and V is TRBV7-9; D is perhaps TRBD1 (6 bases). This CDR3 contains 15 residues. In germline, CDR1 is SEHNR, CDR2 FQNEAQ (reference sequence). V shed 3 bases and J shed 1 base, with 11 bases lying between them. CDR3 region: CASSLTTGRTDTQYF. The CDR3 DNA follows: TGTGCCAGCAGCTTGACGACAGGCCGCACAGATACGCAGTATTTT.

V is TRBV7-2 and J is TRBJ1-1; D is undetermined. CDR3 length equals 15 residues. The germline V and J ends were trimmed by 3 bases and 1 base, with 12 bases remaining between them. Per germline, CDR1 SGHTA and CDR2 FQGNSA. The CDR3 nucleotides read TGTGCCAGCAGCTTGGACTCGGGAAAGAACACTGAAGCTTTCTTT. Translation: CASSLDSGKNTEAFF. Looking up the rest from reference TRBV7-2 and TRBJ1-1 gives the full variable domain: GAGVSQSPSNKVTEKGKDVELRCDPISGHTALYWYRQSLGQGLEFLIYFQGNSAPDKSGLPSDRFSAERTGGSVSTLTIQRTQQEDSAVYLCASSLDSGKNTEAFFGQGTRLTVV.

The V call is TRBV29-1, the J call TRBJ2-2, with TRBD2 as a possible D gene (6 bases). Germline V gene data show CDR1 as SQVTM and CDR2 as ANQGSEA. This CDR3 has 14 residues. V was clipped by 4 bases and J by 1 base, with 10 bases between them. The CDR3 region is CSVVADRNTGELFF. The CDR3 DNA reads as TGCAGCGTTGTAGCGGACCGGAACACCGGGGAGCTGTTTTTT.

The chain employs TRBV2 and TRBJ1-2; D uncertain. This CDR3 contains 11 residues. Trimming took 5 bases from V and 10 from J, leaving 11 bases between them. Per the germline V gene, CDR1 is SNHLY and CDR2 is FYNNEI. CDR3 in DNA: TGTGCCAGCAGTCGCGAGCAGGACTACACCTTC. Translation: CASSREQDYTF.

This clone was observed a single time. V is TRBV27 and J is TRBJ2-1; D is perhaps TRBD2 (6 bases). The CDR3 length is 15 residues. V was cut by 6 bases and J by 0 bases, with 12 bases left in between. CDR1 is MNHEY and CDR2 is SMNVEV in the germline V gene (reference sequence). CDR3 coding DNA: TGTGCCAGCAGCTCCCCCGGGGGCTCCTACAATGAGCAGTTCTTC. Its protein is CASSSPGGSYNEQFF.

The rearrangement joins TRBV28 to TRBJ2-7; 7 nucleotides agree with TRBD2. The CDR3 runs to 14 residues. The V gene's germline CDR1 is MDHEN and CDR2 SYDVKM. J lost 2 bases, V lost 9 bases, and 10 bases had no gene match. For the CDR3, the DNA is TGTGCCAGTTTAAAGGAGCGGGATACCTACGAGCAGTACTTC. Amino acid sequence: CASLKERDTYEQYF.